This T cell receptor beta chain came from a study of T cells in localized non-small cell lung cancer. Findings and limits, study-wide: Heterogeneity stays possible, as sequencing covered only one tumor region. Measurement of T cell clonality placed uninvolved adjacent lung highest, above the level in tumor.

Method: immunoSEQ multiplex PCR; TCRdb's copy keeps in-frame clones and lacks some. There are fewer than 35,000 clones in the sample; 75% to 90% occur only once, and 3.5% to 5% lies in the top ten. Of note for this clone: Its antigen is still unknown.

Germline V gene lookup returns CDR1 LNHNV and CDR2 YYDKDF (reference sequence). The CDR3 extends over 15 amino acids. V gave up 0 bases and J gave up 3 bases, with 8 bases separating them. This chain links TRBV15 with TRBJ2-2; D possibly uses TRBD1 or TRBD2 (5 bases each). The source is a man between 40 and 70 years old with stage I lung adenocarcinoma. The source material was peripheral blood, sampled before any cancer treatment. CDR3 in amino acids: CATSREWDHTGELFF. DNA of the CDR3: TGTGCCACCAGCAGAGAATGGGACCACACCGGGGAGCTGTTTTTT.